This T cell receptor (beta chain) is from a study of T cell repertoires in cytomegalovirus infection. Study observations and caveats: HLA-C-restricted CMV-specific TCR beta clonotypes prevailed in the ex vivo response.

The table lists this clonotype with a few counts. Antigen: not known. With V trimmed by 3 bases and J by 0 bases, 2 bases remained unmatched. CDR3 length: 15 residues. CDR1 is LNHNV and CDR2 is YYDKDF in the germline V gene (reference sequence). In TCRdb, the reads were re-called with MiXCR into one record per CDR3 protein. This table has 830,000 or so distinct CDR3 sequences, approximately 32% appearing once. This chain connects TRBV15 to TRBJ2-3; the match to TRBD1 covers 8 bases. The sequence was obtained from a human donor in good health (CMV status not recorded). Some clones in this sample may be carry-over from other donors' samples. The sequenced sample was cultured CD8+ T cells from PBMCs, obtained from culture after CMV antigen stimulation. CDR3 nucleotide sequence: TGTGCCACCAGCAGGACAGGGGCGAGCACAGATACGCAGTATTTT. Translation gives CATSRTGASTDTQYF.